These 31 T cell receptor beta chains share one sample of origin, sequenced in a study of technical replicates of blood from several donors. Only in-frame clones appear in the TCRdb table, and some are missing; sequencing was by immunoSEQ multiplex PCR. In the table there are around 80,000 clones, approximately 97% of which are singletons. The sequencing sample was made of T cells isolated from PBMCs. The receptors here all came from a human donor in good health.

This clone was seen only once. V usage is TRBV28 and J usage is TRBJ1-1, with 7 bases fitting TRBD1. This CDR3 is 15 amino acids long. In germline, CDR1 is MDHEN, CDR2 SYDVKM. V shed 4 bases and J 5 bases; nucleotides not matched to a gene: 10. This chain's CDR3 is CASSSLHRGTTEAFF. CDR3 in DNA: TGTGCCAGCAGTTCTTTGCACAGGGGAACGACTGAAGCTTTCTTT.

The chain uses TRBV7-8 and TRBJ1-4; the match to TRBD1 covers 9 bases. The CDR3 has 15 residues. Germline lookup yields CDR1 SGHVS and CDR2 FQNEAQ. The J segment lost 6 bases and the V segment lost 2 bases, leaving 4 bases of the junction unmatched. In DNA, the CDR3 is TGTGCCAGCAGCTTAAGCACAGGGGGCTATGAAAAACTGTTTTTT. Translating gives CASSLSTGGYEKLFF.

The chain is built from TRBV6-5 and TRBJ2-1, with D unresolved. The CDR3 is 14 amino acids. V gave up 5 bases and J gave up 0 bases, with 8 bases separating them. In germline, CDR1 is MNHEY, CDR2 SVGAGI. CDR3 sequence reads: CASSNPVSYNEQFF. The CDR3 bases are TGTGCCAGCAGTAATCCGGTCTCCTACAATGAGCAGTTCTTC.

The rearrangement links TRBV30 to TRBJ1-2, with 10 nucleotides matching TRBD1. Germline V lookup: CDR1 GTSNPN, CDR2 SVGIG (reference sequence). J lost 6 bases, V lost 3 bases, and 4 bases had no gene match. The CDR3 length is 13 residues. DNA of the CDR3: TGTGCCTGGAGCCCGGACAGGGGGGATGGCTACACCTTC. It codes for CAWSPDRGDGYTF.

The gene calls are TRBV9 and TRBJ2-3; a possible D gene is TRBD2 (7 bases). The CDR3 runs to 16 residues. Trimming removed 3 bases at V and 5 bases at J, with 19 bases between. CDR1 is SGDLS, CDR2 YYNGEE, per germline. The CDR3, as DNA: TGTGCCAGCAGCGCAGGACTGGGGGCTAGCGGAGATACGCAGTATTTT. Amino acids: CASSAGLGASGDTQYF.

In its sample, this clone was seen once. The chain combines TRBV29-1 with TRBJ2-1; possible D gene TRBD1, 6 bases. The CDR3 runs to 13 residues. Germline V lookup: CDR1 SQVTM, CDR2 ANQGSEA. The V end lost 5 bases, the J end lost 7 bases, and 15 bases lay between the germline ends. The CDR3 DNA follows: TGCAGCGTTCGGTTTACAGGGAAGAATGAGCAGTTCTTC. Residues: CSVRFTGKNEQFF.

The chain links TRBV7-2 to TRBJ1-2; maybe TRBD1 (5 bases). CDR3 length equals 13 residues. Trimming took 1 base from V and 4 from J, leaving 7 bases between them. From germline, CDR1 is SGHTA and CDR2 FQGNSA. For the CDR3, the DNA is TGTGCCAGCAGCTTAGACAGGATCTATGGCTACACCTTC. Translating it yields CASSLDRIYGYTF.

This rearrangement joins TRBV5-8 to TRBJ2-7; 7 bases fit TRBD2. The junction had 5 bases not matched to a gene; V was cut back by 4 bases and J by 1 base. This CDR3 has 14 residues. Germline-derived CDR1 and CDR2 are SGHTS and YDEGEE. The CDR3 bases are TGTGCCAGCAGCCGGGGACTAACATCCTACGAGCAGTACTTC. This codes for CASSRGLTSYEQYF.

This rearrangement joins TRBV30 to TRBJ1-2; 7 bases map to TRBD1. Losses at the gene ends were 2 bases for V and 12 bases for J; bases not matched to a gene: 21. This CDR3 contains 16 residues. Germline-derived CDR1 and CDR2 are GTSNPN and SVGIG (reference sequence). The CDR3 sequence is CAWSRPETGKSVGHTF. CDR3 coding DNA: TGTGCCTGGAGTCGGCCTGAGACAGGGAAGTCAGTTGGGCACACCTTC.

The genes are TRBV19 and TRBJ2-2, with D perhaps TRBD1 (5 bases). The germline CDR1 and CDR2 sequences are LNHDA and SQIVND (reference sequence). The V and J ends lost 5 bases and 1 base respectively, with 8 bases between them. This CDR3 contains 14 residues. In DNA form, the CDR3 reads TGTGCCAGTAGTCCAACAGGGAACACCGGGGAGCTGTTTTTT. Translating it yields CASSPTGNTGELFF.

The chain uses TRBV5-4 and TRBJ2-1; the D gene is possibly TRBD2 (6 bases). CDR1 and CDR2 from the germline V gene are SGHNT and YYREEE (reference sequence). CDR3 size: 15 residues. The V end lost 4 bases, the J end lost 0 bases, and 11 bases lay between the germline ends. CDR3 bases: TGTGCCAGCAGCATGACTAGTTCCTCCTACAATGAGCAGTTCTTC. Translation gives CASSMTSSSYNEQFF.

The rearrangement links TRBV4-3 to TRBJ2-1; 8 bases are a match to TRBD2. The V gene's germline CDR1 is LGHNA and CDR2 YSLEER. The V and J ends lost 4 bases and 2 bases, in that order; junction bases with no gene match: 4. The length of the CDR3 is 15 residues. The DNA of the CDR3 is TGCGCCAGCAGCCCCCAGACTAGCGCCTACAATGAGCAGTTCTTC. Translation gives CASSPQTSAYNEQFF.

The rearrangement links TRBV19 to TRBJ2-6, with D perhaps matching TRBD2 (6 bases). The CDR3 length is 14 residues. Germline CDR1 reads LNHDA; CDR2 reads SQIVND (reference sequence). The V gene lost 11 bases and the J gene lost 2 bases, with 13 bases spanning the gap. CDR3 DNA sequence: TGTGCCGGGAGTACGGGGGCTGGGGCCAACGTCCTGACTTTC. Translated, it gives CAGSTGAGANVLTF. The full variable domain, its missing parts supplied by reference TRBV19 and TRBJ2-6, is DGGITQSPKYLFRKEGQNVTLSCEQNLNHDAMYWYRQDPGQGLRLIYYSQIVNDFQKGDIAEGYSVSREKKESFPLTVTSAQKNPTAFYLCAGSTGAGANVLTFGAGSRLTVL.

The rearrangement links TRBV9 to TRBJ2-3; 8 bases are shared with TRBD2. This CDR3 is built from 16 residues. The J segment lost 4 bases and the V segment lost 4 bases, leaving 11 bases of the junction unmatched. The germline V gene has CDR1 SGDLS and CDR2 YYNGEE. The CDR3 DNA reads TGTGCCAGCAGCCCACGGGAGCGGGAGATACCAGATACGCAGTATTTT. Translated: CASSPREREIPDTQYF.

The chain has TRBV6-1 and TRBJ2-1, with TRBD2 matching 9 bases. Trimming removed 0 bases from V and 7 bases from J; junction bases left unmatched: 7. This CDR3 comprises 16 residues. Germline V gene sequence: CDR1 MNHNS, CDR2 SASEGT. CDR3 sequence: CASSEASAGGYNEQFF. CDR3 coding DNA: TGTGCCAGCAGTGAAGCGTCGGCGGGAGGGTATAATGAGCAGTTCTTC.

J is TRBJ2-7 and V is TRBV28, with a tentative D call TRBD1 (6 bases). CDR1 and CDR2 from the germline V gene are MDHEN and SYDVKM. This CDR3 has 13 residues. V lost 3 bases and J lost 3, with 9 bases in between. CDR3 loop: CASSLRDNYEQYF. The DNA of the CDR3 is TGTGCCAGCAGTTTGAGGGACAACTACGAGCAGTACTTC. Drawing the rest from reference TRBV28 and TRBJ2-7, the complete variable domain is DVKVTQSSRYLVKRTGEKVFLECVQDMDHENMFWYRQDPGLGLRLIYFSYDVKMKEKGDIPEGYSVSREKKERFSLILESASTNQTSMYLCASSLRDNYEQYFGPGTRLTVT.

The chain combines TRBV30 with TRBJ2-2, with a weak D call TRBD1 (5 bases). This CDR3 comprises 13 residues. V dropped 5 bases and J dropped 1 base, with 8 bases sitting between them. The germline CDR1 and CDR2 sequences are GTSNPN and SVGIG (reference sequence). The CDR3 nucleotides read TGTGCCTGGGACGGACAGAACACCGGGGAGCTGTTTTTT. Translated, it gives CAWDGQNTGELFF.

The CDR3 DNA follows: TGTGCCAACCAGGGGGCAGTAGGTGAAAAACTGTTTTTT. This gives the protein CANQGAVGEKLFF. V gene TRBV28 combines with J gene TRBJ1-4, with 8 bases that match TRBD1. CDR3 length: 13 residues. J lost 7 bases, V lost 10 bases, and 8 bases had no gene match. CDR1 is MDHEN, CDR2 SYDVKM, per germline.

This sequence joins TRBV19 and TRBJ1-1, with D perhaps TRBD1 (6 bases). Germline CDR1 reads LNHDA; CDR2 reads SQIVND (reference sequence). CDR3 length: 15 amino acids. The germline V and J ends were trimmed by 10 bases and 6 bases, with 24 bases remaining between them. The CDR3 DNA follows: TGTGCCACCTCCCGTCACAGGGAGCTAGGGGCTGAAGCTTTCTTT. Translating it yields CATSRHRELGAEAFF.

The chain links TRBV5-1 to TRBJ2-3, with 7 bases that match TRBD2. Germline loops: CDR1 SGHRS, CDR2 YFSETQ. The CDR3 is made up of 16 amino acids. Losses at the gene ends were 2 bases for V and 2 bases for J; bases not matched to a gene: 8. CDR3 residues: CASSFGLGLVTDTQYF. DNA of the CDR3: TGCGCCAGCAGCTTCGGACTAGGTCTTGTCACAGATACGCAGTATTTT.

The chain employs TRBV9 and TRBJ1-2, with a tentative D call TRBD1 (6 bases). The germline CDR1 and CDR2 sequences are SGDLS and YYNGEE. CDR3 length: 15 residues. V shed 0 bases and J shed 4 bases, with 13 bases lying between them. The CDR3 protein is CASSVGTASGYGYTF. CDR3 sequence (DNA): TGTGCCAGCAGCGTAGGGACAGCAAGTGGCTATGGCTACACCTTC.

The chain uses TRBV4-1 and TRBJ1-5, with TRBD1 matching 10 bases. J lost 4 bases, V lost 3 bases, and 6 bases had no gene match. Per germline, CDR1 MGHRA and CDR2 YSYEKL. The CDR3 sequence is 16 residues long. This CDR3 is CASSQKWDRGNQPQHF. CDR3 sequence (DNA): TGCGCCAGCAGCCAGAAGTGGGACAGGGGAAATCAGCCCCAGCATTTT.

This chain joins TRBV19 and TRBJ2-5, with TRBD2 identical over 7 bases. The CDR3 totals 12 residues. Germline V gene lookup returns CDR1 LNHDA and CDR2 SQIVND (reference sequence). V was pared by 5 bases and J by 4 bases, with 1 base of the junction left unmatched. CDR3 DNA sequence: TGTGCCAGTAGTCCTAGCGGAGAGACCCAGTACTTC. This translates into CASSPSGETQYF. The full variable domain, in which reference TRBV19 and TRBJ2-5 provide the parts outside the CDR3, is DGGITQSPKYLFRKEGQNVTLSCEQNLNHDAMYWYRQDPGQGLRLIYYSQIVNDFQKGDIAEGYSVSREKKESFPLTVTSAQKNPTAFYLCASSPSGETQYFGPGTRLLVL.

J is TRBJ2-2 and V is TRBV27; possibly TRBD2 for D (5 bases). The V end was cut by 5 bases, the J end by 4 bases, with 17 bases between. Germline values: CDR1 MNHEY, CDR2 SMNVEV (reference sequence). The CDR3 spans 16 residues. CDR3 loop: CASSPSNGESTGELFF. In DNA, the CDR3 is TGTGCCAGCAGTCCGTCAAATGGGGAGTCCACCGGGGAGCTGTTTTTT.

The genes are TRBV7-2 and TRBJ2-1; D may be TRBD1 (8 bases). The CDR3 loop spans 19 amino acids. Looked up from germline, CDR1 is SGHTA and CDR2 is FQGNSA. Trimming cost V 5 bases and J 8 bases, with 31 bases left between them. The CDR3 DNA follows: TGTGCCAGCAGCCCCCGACAGGGGAGGCGGGAGCACCTTAACTATGAGCAGTTCTTC. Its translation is CASSPRQGRREHLNYEQFF.

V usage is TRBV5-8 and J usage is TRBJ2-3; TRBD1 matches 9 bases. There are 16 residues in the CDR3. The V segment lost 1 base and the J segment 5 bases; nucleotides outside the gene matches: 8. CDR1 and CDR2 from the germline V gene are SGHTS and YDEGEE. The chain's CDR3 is CASSLTGQGFLDTQYF. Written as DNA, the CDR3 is TGTGCCAGCAGCTTGACTGGACAGGGGTTTTTAGATACGCAGTATTTT.

In DNA, the CDR3 is TGTGTTACGAGCGGGAGGGCGTCCTACGAGCAGTACTTC. It codes for CVTSGRASYEQYF. This chain links TRBV6-5 with TRBJ2-7; TRBD2 matches at 10 bases. CDR1 and CDR2 from the germline V gene are MNHEY and SVGAGI. The CDR3 runs 13 residues.

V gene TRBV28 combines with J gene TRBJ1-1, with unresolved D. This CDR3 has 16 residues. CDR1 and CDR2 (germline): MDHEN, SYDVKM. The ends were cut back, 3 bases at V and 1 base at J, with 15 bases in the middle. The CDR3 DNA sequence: TGTGCCAGCAGTTTTACCTACGGGGATGGGAACACTGAAGCTTTCTTT. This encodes CASSFTYGDGNTEAFF. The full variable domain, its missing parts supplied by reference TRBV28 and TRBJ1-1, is DVKVTQSSRYLVKRTGEKVFLECVQDMDHENMFWYRQDPGLGLRLIYFSYDVKMKEKGDIPEGYSVSREKKERFSLILESASTNQTSMYLCASSFTYGDGNTEAFFGQGTRLTVV.

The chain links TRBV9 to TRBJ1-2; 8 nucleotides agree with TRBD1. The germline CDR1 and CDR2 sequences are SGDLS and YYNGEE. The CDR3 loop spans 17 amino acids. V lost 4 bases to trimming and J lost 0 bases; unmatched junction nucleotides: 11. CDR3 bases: TGTGCCAGCAGCTTGCAGGGGGCACCAGTCCCTAACTATGGCTACACCTTC. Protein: CASSLQGAPVPNYGYTF.

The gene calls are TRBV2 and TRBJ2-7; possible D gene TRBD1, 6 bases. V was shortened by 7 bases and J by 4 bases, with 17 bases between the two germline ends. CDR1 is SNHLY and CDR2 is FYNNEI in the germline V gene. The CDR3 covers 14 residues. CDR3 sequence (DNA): TGTGCCAGCAATCCAGGGGATTCCCTTTACGAGCAGTACTTC. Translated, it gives CASNPGDSLYEQYF.

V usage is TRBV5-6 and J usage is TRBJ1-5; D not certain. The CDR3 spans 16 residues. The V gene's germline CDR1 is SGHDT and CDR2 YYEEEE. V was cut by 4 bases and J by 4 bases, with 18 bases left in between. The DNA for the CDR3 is TGTGCCAGCAGCCGTGGAGGCGGGGATTGGAATCAGCCCCAGCATTTT. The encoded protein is CASSRGGGDWNQPQHF.